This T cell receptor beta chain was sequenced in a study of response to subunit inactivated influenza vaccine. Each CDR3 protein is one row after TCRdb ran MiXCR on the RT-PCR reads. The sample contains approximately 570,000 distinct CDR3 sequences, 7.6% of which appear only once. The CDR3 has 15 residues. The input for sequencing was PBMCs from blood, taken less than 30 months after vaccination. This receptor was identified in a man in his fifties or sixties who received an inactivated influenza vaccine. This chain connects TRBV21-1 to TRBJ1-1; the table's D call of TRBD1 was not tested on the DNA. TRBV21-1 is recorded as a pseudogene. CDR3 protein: CASSNGRGSNTEAFF. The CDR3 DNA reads TGTGCCAGCAGCAATGGTAGGGGGTCGAACACTGAAGCTTTCTTT.